This is a list of T cell receptor beta chains from one sample in a study of T cells in Graves' hyperthyroidism and ophthalmopathy. TCRdb processed the multiplex PCR reads anew with MiXCR; each CDR3 protein has one entry. Counted here are fewer than 450,000 distinct CDR3 sequences, 17% occurring once; the ten biggest clones make up 34%. Sequences were obtained from blood. The source is a woman between 25 and 40 years old with Graves' hyperthyroidism that later progressed to Graves' ophthalmopathy. Both conserved end residues are trimmed from each CDR3. A D gene is named only where the DNA matches it firmly.

D: NA
V: TRBV7-2
CDR3: ASSLAVEVHEQY

D: NA
V: TRBV7-8
CDR3: ASSLAAGGETQY

D: NA
V: TRBV10-3
CDR3: AISGGPGEGIGTEAF

D: TRBD1
V: TRBV24-1
CDR3: ATSDPTGGTDTQY

D: NA
V: TRBV5-5
CDR3: ASSYQELNTGELF

D: TRBD2
V: TRBV28
CDR3: ASSFGFSGGSEQY

D: TRBD2
V: TRBV5-1
CDR3: ASSFLTGGRNEQF

D: NA
V: TRBV6-1
CDR3: ASKGGDTEAF

D: TRBD2
V: TRBV20-1
CDR3: SARWDYTDTQY

D: NA
V: TRBV27
CDR3: ASTPLVRGGNTEAF

D: NA
V: TRBV19
CDR3: ASSLTGGTGELF

D: TRBD1
V: TRBV2
CDR3: ASSGIQGARGYT

D: NA
V: TRBV19
CDR3: ATSQGTAADTQY

D: NA
V: TRBV5-1
CDR3: ASSYGILDTGELF

D: NA
V: TRBV28
CDR3: ASSPPGREESPQH

D: TRBD1
V: TRBV2
CDR3: ATKDREGQPQH

D: TRBD1
V: TRBV12-3/TRBV12-4
CDR3: ASSVRQGNSPLH

D: TRBD2
V: TRBV12-3/TRBV12-4
CDR3: ASSPNAGGDNEQF

D: NA
V: TRBV6-5
CDR3: ASSYLSLGTGELF

D: NA
V: TRBV2
CDR3: ASSEDWQGKETQY

D: NA
V: TRBV9
CDR3: ASSDPLGGTQY

D: NA
V: TRBV29-1
CDR3: SVESGTGNEKLF

D: TRBD2
V: TRBV19
CDR3: ASSHTSGGPYNEQF

D: NA
V: TRBV9
CDR3: ASSAIDPGVIGEKLF

D: TRBD1
V: TRBV6-1
CDR3: ASSNRGLDGYT

D: NA
V: TRBV2
CDR3: ASSEYTWRASSGDTQY

D: NA
V: TRBV5-1
CDR3: ASSAGQNTGELF

D: TRBD2
V: TRBV9
CDR3: ASSSPRTSGRYNEQF

D: NA
V: TRBV2
CDR3: ASSSTGGGYEQF

D: TRBD2
V: TRBV6-1
CDR3: ASRFGTSGSEETQY

D: NA
V: TRBV27
CDR3: ASRQGIETQY

D: TRBD1
V: TRBV19
CDR3: ASTGTGGQQPQH

D: TRBD1
V: TRBV15
CDR3: ATSRDPGQSSSGNTIY

D: NA
V: TRBV28
CDR3: ATITGQTRGNQPQH

D: TRBD1
V: TRBV2
CDR3: ASRNTGGSLPQH

D: NA
V: TRBV7-9
CDR3: ASSLTWGHKNEQY

D: NA
V: TRBV19
CDR3: ASSIDLSNQPQH

D: TRBD1
V: TRBV5-1
CDR3: ASSPQGVDTGELF

D: NA
V: TRBV30
CDR3: AWSALLGSGNEQF

D: NA
V: TRBV3-1
CDR3: ASSQETSNNEQF

D: NA
V: TRBV6-1
CDR3: ASRTLEVEAF

D: NA
V: TRBV24-1
CDR3: ATSDLPDPEQF

D: NA
V: TRBV2
CDR3: ASSEGVTGANVLT

D: TRBD2
V: TRBV24-1
CDR3: ATSVRWTSGRTGELF

D: TRBD2
V: TRBV19
CDR3: ASMTSGGYEQY

D: NA
V: TRBV12-3/TRBV12-4
CDR3: ASTLSGTSYQY

D: NA
V: TRBV5-1
CDR3: ASSLTAGTGELF

D: NA
V: TRBV27
CDR3: ASSLMRVGAGELF

D: NA
V: TRBV2
CDR3: ASNRYPQGNEQF

D: NA
V: TRBV28
CDR3: ASSLLQGFPDTQY

D: TRBD2
V: TRBV9
CDR3: ASSPSPSPAGGGEQY

D: NA
V: TRBV18
CDR3: ASSPPDRVNTEAF

D: NA
V: TRBV27
CDR3: ASSFPSPSSYNEQF

D: TRBD2
V: TRBV20-1
CDR3: SAERPLAGGPSLVVMYNEQF

D: TRBD2
V: TRBV20-1
CDR3: SARREGGLANGDTQY

D: NA
V: TRBV6-1
CDR3: ATGRKLTGELF

D: TRBD1
V: TRBV6-5
CDR3: ASSYPGQGGEKLF